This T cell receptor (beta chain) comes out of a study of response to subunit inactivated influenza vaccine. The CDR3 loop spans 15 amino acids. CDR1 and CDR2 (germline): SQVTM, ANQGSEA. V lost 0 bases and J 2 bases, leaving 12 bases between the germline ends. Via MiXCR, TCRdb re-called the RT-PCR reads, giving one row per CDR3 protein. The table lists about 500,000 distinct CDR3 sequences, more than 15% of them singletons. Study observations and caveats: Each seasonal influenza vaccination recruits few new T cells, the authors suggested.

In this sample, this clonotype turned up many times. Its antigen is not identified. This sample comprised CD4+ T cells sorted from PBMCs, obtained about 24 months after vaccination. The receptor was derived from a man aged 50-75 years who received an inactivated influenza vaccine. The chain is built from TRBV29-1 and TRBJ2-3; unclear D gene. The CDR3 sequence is CSVEDPKGITDTQYF. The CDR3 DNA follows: TGCAGCGTTGAAGATCCTAAGGGAATCACAGATACGCAGTATTTT.